This T cell receptor beta chain was observed in a study of control samples from healthy donors and cancer patients. V gave up 6 bases and J gave up 2 bases, with 12 bases separating them. The CDR3 sequence is 14 residues long. Germline assignment: CDR1 LNHDA and CDR2 SQIVND (reference sequence). The assay was immunoSEQ multiplex PCR, and TCRdb's table has in-frame clones only and misses some. The repertoire holds about 140,000 clones, with more than 80% as singletons. V is TRBV19 and J is TRBJ2-3; D tentatively fits TRBD1 or TRBD2 (5 bases each). The TCR was taken from a man younger than 30 in good health. The sample taken for sequencing was blood. This chain's CDR3 is CASRRGSSTDTQYF. The DNA for the CDR3 is TGTGCCAGTAGGAGGGGCAGCTCCACAGATACGCAGTATTTT. Full variable domain (rest looked up from reference TRBV19 and TRBJ2-3): DGGITQSPKYLFRKEGQNVTLSCEQNLNHDAMYWYRQDPGQGLRLIYYSQIVNDFQKGDIAEGYSVSREKKESFPLTVTSAQKNPTAFYLCASRRGSSTDTQYFGPGTRLTVL.